This is a list of T cell receptor beta chains from one sample in a study of technical replicates of blood from several donors. This table comes from immunoSEQ multiplex PCR, and its TCRdb copy is limited to in-frame clones, with some not included. Of around 80,000 clones in the sample, around 94% were seen once. The sample was T cells isolated from PBMCs. These receptors came from a human donor in good health. Each CDR3 is given with its conserved first and last residue. The D gene is left open where the match is weak. Only part of the rows carry a size: once, few, many, or a class if the clone is expanded.

abundance | j_gene | v_gene | d_gene | CDR3nt | CDR3aa
NA | TRBJ2-1 | TRBV7-2 | NA | TGTGCCAGCAGCTCCAGACAACACAATGAGCAGTTCTTC | CASSSRQHNEQFF
NA | TRBJ2-7 | TRBV10-3 | NA | TGTGCCATCAAAGAGACAGGAGCCTACGAGCAGTACTTC | CAIKETGAYEQYF
NA | TRBJ2-7 | TRBV7-8 | NA | TGTGCCAGCAGCCCAACTCCTGGCAGGGCCCACGAGCAGTACTTC | CASSPTPGRAHEQYF
NA | TRBJ2-7 | TRBV4-2 | TRBD1 | TGTGCCACCAGAGGGACAGGGTCCCGCGAGCAGTACTTC | CATRGTGSREQYF
NA | TRBJ1-1 | TRBV6-5 | TRBD1 | TGTGCCAGCAGTTTAGACGACAGGGGGCCTGAAGCTTTCTTT | CASSLDDRGPEAFF
NA | TRBJ2-2 | TRBV28 | NA | TGTGCCAGCATTCGGTCTGATTACACCGGGGAGCTGTTTTTT | CASIRSDYTGELFF
NA | TRBJ2-7 | TRBV6-5 | TRBD2 | TGTGCCAGCAGTTACTCGGCGAGACTAGCGGGCGTAGAGCAGTACTTC | CASSYSARLAGVEQYF
NA | TRBJ2-7 | TRBV29-1 | NA | TGCAGCGTCAAAGATAGCTCCTACGAGCAGTACTTC | CSVKDSSYEQYF
NA | TRBJ1-5 | TRBV5-6 | TRBD1 | TGTGCCAGCAGCTTGCTGGACAGGGGGAATCAGCCCCAGCATTTT | CASSLLDRGNQPQHF
NA | TRBJ2-1 | TRBV12-5 | NA | TGTGCTAGTGGTCCTACCTACCGCGATGAGCAGTTCTTC | CASGPTYRDEQFF
NA | TRBJ1-2 | TRBV6-1 | TRBD1 | TGTGCCAGCAGTGATCCGGGACAGGGGGATCACTATGGCTACACCTTC | CASSDPGQGDHYGYTF
once | TRBJ2-7 | TRBV10-3 | NA | TGTGCCATCAGTGCATCCGGGGAGCAGTACTTC | CAISASGEQYF
NA | TRBJ1-2 | TRBV29-1 | NA | TGCAGCGTTGAGGGGGGAGTGTATGGCTACACCTTC | CSVEGGVYGYTF
NA | TRBJ1-2 | TRBV6-5 | NA | TGTGCCACGGGGGTTGGTGGCTACACCTTC | CATGVGGYTF
NA | TRBJ2-1 | TRBV13 | TRBD2 | TGTGCCAGCAGCCCGAGCGGGAGGAGGGACTCTGGGAATGAGCAGTTCTTC | CASSPSGRRDSGNEQFF
NA | TRBJ2-7 | TRBV10-1 | TRBD2 | TGCGCCAGCAATAAGGCTAGCGGGTCCTACGAGCAGTACTTC | CASNKASGSYEQYF
NA | TRBJ2-5 | TRBV5-4 | NA | TGTGCCAGCAGCTCCGCCAGCCAAGAGACCCAGTACTTC | CASSSASQETQYF
NA | TRBJ2-7 | TRBV6-6 | TRBD2 | TGTGCCAGCAGTTACGACCACGGGACTAGCGCTTACGAGCAGTACTTC | CASSYDHGTSAYEQYF
NA | TRBJ1-1 | TRBV7-9 | TRBD1 | TGTGCCAGCAGCTTAGACCTCGGACAGGGAGCTTTCTTT | CASSLDLGQGAFF
NA | TRBJ2-3 | TRBV5-4 | TRBD2 | TGTGCCAGCAGCTTGCTAGCGGGAGGGCCGTCAGATACGCAGTATTTT | CASSLLAGGPSDTQYF
NA | TRBJ2-1 | TRBV7-2 | NA | TGTGCCAGCAGCCACGAAGGACGGGGAAGGAGAGAGCAGTTCTTC | CASSHEGRGRREQFF
NA | TRBJ2-7 | TRBV11-2 | TRBD1 | TGTGCCAGCAGCTTGGACAGGGGCTACGAGCAGTACTTC | CASSLDRGYEQYF